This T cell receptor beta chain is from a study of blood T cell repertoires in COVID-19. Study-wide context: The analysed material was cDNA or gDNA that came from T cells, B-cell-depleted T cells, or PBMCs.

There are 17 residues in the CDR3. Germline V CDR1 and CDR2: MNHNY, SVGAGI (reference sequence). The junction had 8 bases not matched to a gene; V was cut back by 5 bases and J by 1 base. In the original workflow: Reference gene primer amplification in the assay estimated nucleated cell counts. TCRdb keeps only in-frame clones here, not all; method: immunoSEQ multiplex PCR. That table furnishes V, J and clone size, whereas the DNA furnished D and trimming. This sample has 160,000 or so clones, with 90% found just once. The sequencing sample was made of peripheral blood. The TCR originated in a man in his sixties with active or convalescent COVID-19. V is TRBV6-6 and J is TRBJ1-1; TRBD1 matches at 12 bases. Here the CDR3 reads CASSLTGTGGRNTEAFF. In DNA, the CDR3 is TGTGCCAGCAGTCTGACCGGGACAGGGGGCAGGAACACTGAAGCTTTCTTT.